This TCR beta chain was recorded in a study of cytotoxic CD8 clonotypes in ibrutinib-treated CLL. About the research overall: The average sample held roughly 250,000 productive templates and tens of thousands of productive rearrangements. Study-level points and caveats: Public clonotypes, an uncommon group, contracted or remained stable on treatment.

A remark on this clone: The antigen remains undetermined.

Clones were sequenced by immunoSEQ multiplex PCR, and TCRdb holds only the in-frame ones, with some missing. The sample has around 310,000 clones, about 77% seen once. Per the germline V gene, CDR1 is MRHNA and CDR2 is SNTAGT. The CDR3 has 15 residues. Trimming cost V 0 bases and J 9 bases; bases outside gene matches: 8. Cryopreserved PBMCs provided about 2 micrograms of genomic DNA for the TCR beta libraries. The chain employs TRBV6-4 and TRBJ2-1; 7 bases match TRBD1. The source of this sequence is a human donor with chronic lymphocytic leukemia. Sequencing was performed on PBMCs, taken before ibrutinib treatment. CDR3 DNA sequence: TGTGCCAGCAGTGACTCGGCGACAGGGTATAGTGAGCAGTTCTTC. It codes for CASSDSATGYSEQFF.